The next 9 T cell receptor beta chains were all read from a single sample in a study of T cell responses to AZD1222 COVID-19 vaccine. Sequencing used immunoSEQ multiplex PCR; TCRdb keeps in-frame clones, though not all of them. This table holds 95,000 or so clones, 70% to 90% found once. The sequences come from peripheral blood, collected on day 0 of AZD1222 vaccination. Source of these receptors: an adult in good health.

This chain links TRBV10-1 with TRBJ2-7; tentatively, D is TRBD1 or TRBD2 (5 bases each). CDR3 length: 11 amino acids. The V and J ends lost 9 bases and 3 bases respectively, with 9 bases between them. Per the germline V gene, CDR1 is WNHNN and CDR2 is SYGVQD (reference sequence). The CDR3 loop reads CASGTNYEQYF. The DNA for the CDR3 is TGCGCCAGTGGGACGAACTACGAGCAGTACTTC.

This clone was detected only a few times. J is TRBJ2-7 and V is TRBV18; D ambiguous. CDR1 is KGHSH and CDR2 is LQKENI in the germline V gene. The V and J ends lost 4 bases and 5 bases respectively, with 12 bases between them. This CDR3 is built from 13 residues. CDR3 sequence: CASSRTATDEQYF. CDR3 in DNA: TGTGCCAGCTCACGTACGGCAACAGACGAGCAGTACTTC. Using reference TRBV18 and TRBJ2-7 for the parts outside the CDR3, the full variable domain is NAGVMQNPRHLVRRRGQEARLRCSPMKGHSHVYWYRQLPEEGLKFMVYLQKENIIDESGMPKERFSAEFPKEGPSILRIQQVVRGDSAAYFCASSRTATDEQYFGPGTRLTVT.

J is TRBJ2-7 and V is TRBV7-2; D is uncertain. V lost 2 bases, J lost 1 base, and 3 bases lay in between. The CDR3 totals 12 residues. The germline V gene has CDR1 SGHTA and CDR2 FQGNSA. The CDR3 loop reads CASSLRSYEQYF. The CDR3 bases are TGTGCCAGCAGCTTACGGTCCTACGAGCAGTACTTC.

The CDR3, as DNA: TGTGCCAGCAGCTTAAGCGGAGGAAACACCATATATTTT. This translates into CASSLSGGNTIYF. This chain uses TRBV11-2 with TRBJ1-3; D gene uncertain. The CDR3 totals 13 residues. V was cut by 2 bases and J by 4 bases, with 6 bases left in between. Germline V CDR1 and CDR2: SGHAT, FQNNGV. Looking up the rest from reference TRBV11-2 and TRBJ1-3 gives the full variable domain: EAGVAQSPRYKIIEKRQSVAFWCNPISGHATLYWYQQILGQGPKLLIQFQNNGVVDDSQLPKDRFSAERLKGVDSTLKIQPAKLEDSAVYLCASSLSGGNTIYFGEGSWLTVV.

This clone was observed a handful of times. The chain joins TRBV28 to TRBJ2-5; TRBD1 is a possible D gene (6 bases). Germline V gene data show CDR1 as MDHEN and CDR2 as SYDVKM. The length of the CDR3 is 19 residues. V lost 1 base and J lost 0, with 21 bases in between. The CDR3 DNA follows: TGTGCCAGCAGTTTATACCCCCTTACAGGGTCTGGTTACCAAGAGACCCAGTACTTC. Its protein is CASSLYPLTGSGYQETQYF.

The genes are TRBV7-9 and TRBJ2-2, with 7 bases matching TRBD2. The germline gives CDR1 SEHNR, CDR2 FQNEAQ (reference sequence). This CDR3 is 15 amino acids long. The ends lost 5 bases at V and 0 bases at J; junction bases unmatched: 3. The CDR3 here is CASSPGRSNTGELFF. In nucleotides, the CDR3 is TGTGCCAGCAGCCCCGGGAGGTCGAACACCGGGGAGCTGTTTTTT.

Comment on this clone: This same CDR3 is encoded by further DNA sequences in the sample. The gene calls are TRBV7-2 and TRBJ1-5; D unresolved. V was clipped by 0 bases and J by 1 base, with 4 bases between them. Germline V lookup: CDR1 SGHTA, CDR2 FQGNSA. This CDR3 contains 14 residues. CDR3 sequence: CASSLAGSNQPQHF. In DNA form, the CDR3 reads TGTGCCAGCAGCTTAGCGGGAAGCAATCAGCCCCAGCATTTT.

Of note for this clone: Other DNA variants within this sample encode the same CDR3. The CDR3 spells CASSMGTRGSNQPQHF. CDR3 DNA: TGTGCCAGTAGTATGGGGACGCGGGGCAGCAATCAGCCCCAGCATTTT. The chain employs TRBV19 and TRBJ1-5, with D maybe TRBD1 (5 bases). Trimming stripped 3 bases from V and 1 base from J, with 13 bases between. The CDR3 contains 16 residues. Per the germline V gene, CDR1 is LNHDA and CDR2 is SQIVND (reference sequence).

With regard to this clone: The junction differs from germline at one of its ends, possibly a read error. This chain uses TRBV6-5 with TRBJ1-6; the D is unclear. The germline gives CDR1 MNHEY, CDR2 SVGAGI. CDR3 length: 13 amino acids. The CDR3 nucleotides are TGTGCCAGCAGAATAGGGCCCTATTCGCCCCTCCACTTT. Its protein product is CASRIGPYSPLHF.